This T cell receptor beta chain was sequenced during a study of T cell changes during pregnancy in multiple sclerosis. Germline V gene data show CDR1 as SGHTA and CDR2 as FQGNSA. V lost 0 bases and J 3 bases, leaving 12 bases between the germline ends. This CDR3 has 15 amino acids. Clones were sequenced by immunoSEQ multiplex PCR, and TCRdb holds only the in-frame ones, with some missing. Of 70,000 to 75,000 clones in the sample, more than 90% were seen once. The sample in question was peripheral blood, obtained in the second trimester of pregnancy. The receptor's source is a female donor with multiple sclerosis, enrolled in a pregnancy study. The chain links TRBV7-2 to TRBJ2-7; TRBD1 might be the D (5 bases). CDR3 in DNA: TGTGCCAGCAGCTTAGCAGGGCAGGGCGACTACGAGCAGTACTTC. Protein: CASSLAGQGDYEQYF. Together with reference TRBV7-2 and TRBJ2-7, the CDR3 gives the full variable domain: GAGVSQSPSNKVTEKGKDVELRCDPISGHTALYWYRQSLGQGLEFLIYFQGNSAPDKSGLPSDRFSAERTGGSVSTLTIQRTQQEDSAVYLCASSLAGQGDYEQYFGPGTRLTVT.